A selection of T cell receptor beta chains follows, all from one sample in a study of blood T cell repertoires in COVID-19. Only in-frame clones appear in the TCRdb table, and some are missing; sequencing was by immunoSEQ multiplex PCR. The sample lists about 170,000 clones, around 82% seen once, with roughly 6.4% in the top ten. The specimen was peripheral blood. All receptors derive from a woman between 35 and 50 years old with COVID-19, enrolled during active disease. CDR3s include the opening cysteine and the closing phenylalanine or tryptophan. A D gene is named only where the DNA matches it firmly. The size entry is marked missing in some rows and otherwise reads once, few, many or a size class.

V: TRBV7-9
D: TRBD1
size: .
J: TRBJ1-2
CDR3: CASSRDRVDGYTF
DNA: TGTGCCAGCAGCCGCGACAGGGTAGACGGCTACACCTTC

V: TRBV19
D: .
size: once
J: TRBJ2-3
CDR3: CASSVGTGSTDTQYF
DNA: TGTGCCAGTAGTGTCGGGACTGGAAGCACAGATACGCAGTATTTT

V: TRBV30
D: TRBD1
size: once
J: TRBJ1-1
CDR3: CAWSNPAGGRTEAFF
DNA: TGTGCCTGGAGTAATCCGGCAGGGGGTCGAACTGAAGCTTTCTTT

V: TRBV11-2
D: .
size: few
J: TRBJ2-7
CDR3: CASSLVYEQYF
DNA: TGTGCCAGCAGCTTAGTATACGAGCAGTACTTC

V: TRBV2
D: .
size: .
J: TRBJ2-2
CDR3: CASLRPLSGGELFF
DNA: TGTGCCAGCCTACGACCTCTGTCGGGCGGGGAGCTGTTTTTT

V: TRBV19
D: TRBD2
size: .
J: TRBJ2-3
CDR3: CASKGLAGGPKITDTQYF
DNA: TGTGCCAGCAAAGGACTAGCGGGAGGGCCCAAGATCACAGATACGCAGTATTTT

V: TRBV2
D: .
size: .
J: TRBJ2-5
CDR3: CARRPQGQETQYF
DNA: TGTGCCAGAAGACCGCAGGGCCAAGAGACCCAGTACTTC

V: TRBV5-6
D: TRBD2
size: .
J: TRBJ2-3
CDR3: CASSPLGLAGAISTDTQYF
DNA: TGTGCCAGCAGCCCCCTAGGACTAGCGGGAGCCATTAGCACAGATACGCAGTATTTT

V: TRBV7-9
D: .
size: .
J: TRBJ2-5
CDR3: CASSPEGAKGETQYF
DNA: TGTGCCAGCAGCCCGGAAGGGGCCAAGGGCGAGACCCAGTACTTC

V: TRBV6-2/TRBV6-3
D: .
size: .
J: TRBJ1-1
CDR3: CASSYMRQNTEAFF
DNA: TGTGCCAGCAGTTACATGAGACAGAACACTGAAGCTTTCTTT

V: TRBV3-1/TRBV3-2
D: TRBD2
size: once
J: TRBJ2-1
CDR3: CASGVPVTSGANEQFF
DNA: TGTGCCAGCGGAGTGCCAGTGACTAGCGGGGCCAATGAGCAGTTCTTC

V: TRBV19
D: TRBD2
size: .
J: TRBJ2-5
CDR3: CASSLLPSLSGGRGETQYF
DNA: TGTGCCAGTAGTTTGCTTCCCAGCCTTAGCGGGGGGCGCGGAGAGACCCAGTACTTC

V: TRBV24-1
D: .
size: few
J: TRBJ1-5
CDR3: CATSSRADQPQHF
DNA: TGTGCCACCAGTAGCAGGGCAGACCAGCCCCAGCATTTT

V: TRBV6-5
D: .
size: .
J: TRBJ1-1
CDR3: CASSSSWGGGAEAFF
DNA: TGTGCCAGCAGTTCTTCTTGGGGAGGAGGGGCTGAAGCTTTCTTT

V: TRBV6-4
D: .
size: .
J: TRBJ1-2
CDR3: CASSRDSLGDYGYTF
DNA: TGTGCCAGCAGTCGGGACTCCTTAGGGGACTATGGCTACACCTTC

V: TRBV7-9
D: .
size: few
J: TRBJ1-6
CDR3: CASSPGQINSPLHF
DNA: TGTGCCAGCAGCCCCGGACAAATTAATTCACCCCTCCACTTT

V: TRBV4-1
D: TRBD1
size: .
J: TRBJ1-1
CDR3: CASSRGTGKRGHTEAFF
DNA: TGCGCCAGCAGCAGGGGTACGGGGAAAAGGGGGCACACTGAAGCTTTCTTT

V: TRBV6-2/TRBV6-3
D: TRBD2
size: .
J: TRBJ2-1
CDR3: CASSRTSGWSNEQFF
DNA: TGTGCCAGCAGTAGGACTAGCGGGTGGAGTAATGAGCAGTTCTTC

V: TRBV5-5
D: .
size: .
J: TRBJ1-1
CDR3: CASSLVSAEAFF
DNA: TGTGCCAGCAGCTTGGTTTCAGCTGAAGCTTTCTTT

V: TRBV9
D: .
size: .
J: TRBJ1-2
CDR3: CASSVDTVANYGYTF
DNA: TGTGCCAGCAGCGTAGATACTGTAGCTAACTATGGCTACACCTTC

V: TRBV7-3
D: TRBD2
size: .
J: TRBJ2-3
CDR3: CASSANPGTSRTDTQYF
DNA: TGTGCCAGCAGCGCGAACCCCGGGACTAGTCGAACAGATACGCAGTATTTT

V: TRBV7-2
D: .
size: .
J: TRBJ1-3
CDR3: CASSLRGGNSGNTIYF
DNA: TGTGCCAGCAGCTTAAGGGGGGGGAACTCTGGAAACACCATATATTTT

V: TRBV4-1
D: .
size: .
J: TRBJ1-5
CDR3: CASSQGTTNQPQHF
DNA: TGCGCCAGCAGCCAAGGAACTACCAATCAGCCCCAGCATTTT

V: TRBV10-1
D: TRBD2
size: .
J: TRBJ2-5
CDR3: CASSELLAGVTAQETQYF
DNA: TGCGCCAGCAGTGAGTTGCTAGCGGGAGTGACTGCCCAAGAGACCCAGTACTTC

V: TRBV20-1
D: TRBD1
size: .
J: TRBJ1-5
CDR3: CSASGAGGSYQPQHF
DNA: TGCAGTGCTAGTGGAGCAGGGGGATCGTATCAGCCCCAGCATTTT

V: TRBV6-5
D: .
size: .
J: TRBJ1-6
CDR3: CASSYEEGVSPLHF
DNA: TGTGCCAGCAGTTACGAGGAAGGTGTTTCACCCCTCCACTTT

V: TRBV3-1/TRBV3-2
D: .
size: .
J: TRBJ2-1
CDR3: CASTLGGRHNEQFF
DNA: TGTGCCAGCACTCTAGGAGGCCGACACAATGAGCAGTTCTTC

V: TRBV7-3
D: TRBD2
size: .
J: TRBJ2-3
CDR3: CASSQGTSGTDTQYF
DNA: TGTGCCAGCAGCCAAGGGACTAGCGGCACAGATACGCAGTATTTT

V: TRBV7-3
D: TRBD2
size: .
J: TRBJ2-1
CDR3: CASSFLAGPLSSYNEQFF
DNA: TGTGCCAGCAGCTTCCTAGCGGGGCCGCTAAGCTCCTACAATGAGCAGTTCTTC

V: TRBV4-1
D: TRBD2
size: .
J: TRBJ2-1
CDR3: CASSQEDGGAIGEQFF
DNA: TGCGCCAGCAGCCAAGAGGACGGGGGGGCCATCGGTGAGCAGTTCTTC

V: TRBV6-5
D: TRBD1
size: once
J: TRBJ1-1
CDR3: CASRTDRGHTEAFF
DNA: TGTGCCAGCAGAACGGACAGGGGGCACACTGAAGCTTTCTTT

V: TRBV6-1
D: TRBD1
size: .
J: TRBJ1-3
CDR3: CASSEAMTGHGNTIYF
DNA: TGTGCCAGCAGTGAAGCGATGACAGGGCATGGAAACACCATATATTTT

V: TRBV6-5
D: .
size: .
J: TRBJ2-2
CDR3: CASSFLGLSNTGELFF
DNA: TGTGCCAGCAGTTTCCTCGGACTATCGAACACCGGGGAGCTGTTTTTT